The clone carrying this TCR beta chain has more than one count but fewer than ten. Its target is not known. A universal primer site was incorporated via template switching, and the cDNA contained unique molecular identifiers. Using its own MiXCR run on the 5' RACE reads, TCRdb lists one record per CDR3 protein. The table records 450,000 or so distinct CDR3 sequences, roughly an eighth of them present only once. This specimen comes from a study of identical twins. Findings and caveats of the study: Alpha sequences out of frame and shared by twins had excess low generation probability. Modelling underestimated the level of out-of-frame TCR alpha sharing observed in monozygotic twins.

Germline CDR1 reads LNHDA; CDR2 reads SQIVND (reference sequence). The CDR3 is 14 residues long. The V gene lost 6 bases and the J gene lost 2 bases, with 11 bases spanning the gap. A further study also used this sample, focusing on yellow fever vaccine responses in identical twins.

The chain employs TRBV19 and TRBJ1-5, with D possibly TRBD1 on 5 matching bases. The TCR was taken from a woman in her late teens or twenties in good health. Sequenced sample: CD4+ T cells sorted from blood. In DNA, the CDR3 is TGTGCCAGTAGACCCGCGGGGCGCAATCAGCCCCAGCATTTT. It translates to CASRPAGRNQPQHF.